These T cell receptor beta chains were read from a single sample in a study of blood T cell repertoires in COVID-19. Profiled with immunoSEQ multiplex PCR; TCRdb holds only in-frame clones, not every one. Here the sample spans about 240,000 clones, about four fifths being singletons. Sequences were obtained from peripheral blood. Every receptor here comes from a woman older than 75 with COVID-19, enrolled during active disease. Both conserved end residues are part of each CDR3. The order of the fields is D gene, clone size, J gene, V gene, CDR3 DNA, CDR3 protein. The D gene is left open where the match is weak. Expanded clones get a size class; other rows say once, few or many, or leave the size out.

NA NA TRBJ1-1 TRBV30 TGTGCCTCTACGGCAGGCTACACTGAAGCTTTCTTT CASTAGYTEAFF
NA once TRBJ1-2 TRBV5-6 TGTGCCAGCAGCTTGTTCAGGGTATTCTATGGCTACACCTTC CASSLFRVFYGYTF
TRBD1 NA TRBJ1-2 TRBV28 TGTGCCAGCAGGGCCCACAGGGGAGCTAACTATGGCTACACCTTC CASRAHRGANYGYTF
NA NA TRBJ1-2 TRBV25-1 TGTGCCAGCAGTGAAAATTGGTCCGGGGGCTACACCTTC CASSENWSGGYTF
NA NA TRBJ2-7 TRBV28 TGTGCCAGTGGACTATACTCCTACGAGCAGTACTTC CASGLYSYEQYF
NA NA TRBJ1-2 TRBV28 TGTGCCAGCAATTATCGCTATGGCTACACCTTC CASNYRYGYTF
NA NA TRBJ2-1 TRBV9 TGTGCCAGCAGCGGATCTCCCCGGGGACTCTCCTACAATGAGCAGTTCTTC CASSGSPRGLSYNEQFF
NA NA TRBJ1-1 TRBV2 TGTGCCAGCAACCTACGGGGAGGGAACACTGAAGCTTTCTTT CASNLRGGNTEAFF
TRBD1 NA TRBJ2-3 TRBV28 TGTGCCAGCAGTTTAGTTGGAGGAGGACAGGGATTCACAGATACGCAGTATTTT CASSLVGGGQGFTDTQYF
NA NA TRBJ1-1 TRBV7-3 TGTGCCAGCAGCCGAGATACGATAACTGAAGCTTTCTTT CASSRDTITEAFF
TRBD2 NA TRBJ2-1 TRBV7-2 TGTGCCAGCAGCTTAGGGATAGCGGGGACTGATGAGCAGTTCTTC CASSLGIAGTDEQFF
TRBD1 few TRBJ1-6 TRBV5-1 TGCGCCAGCAGCTTCGCAGGGACAGGGGAATCTTCACCCCTCCACTTT CASSFAGTGESSPLHF
NA NA TRBJ1-2 TRBV7-2 TGTGCCAGCACCCCCGGGGGGTGGGGCAATGGCTACACCTTC CASTPGGWGNGYTF
TRBD1 NA TRBJ1-1 TRBV7-9 TGTGCCAGCAGCTCCCGGGACAGGGTGGCTTTCTTT CASSSRDRVAFF
TRBD1 NA TRBJ2-5 TRBV27 TGTGCCAGCAGTTTACTCCGGACAGGTCAAGAGACCCAGTACTTC CASSLLRTGQETQYF
NA NA TRBJ2-5 TRBV3-1/TRBV3-2 TGTGCCAGCAGTACTATAGAGACCCAGTACTTC CASSTIETQYF
TRBD1 NA TRBJ1-2 TRBV29-1 TGCAGCGCCACAGGGGGAGGCAAGAGCTACACCTTC CSATGGGKSYTF